This T cell receptor (beta chain) is drawn from a study of blood T cell repertoires in COVID-19. In the study overall: Sites in the United States, Italy and Spain provided acute and convalescent COVID-19 samples. From T cells, B-cell-depleted T cells, or PBMCs came the material, which was cDNA or gDNA.

In the authors' workflow: Quantification of nucleated cells was approximated via reference gene primer amplification. The table came from immunoSEQ multiplex PCR; TCRdb's copy has only in-frame clones and leaves some out. The DNA was the basis for D and trimming; V, J and clone size are from that table. The sample records about 100,000 clones, approximately 87% being singletons. The CDR3 runs 15 residues. Trimming removed 3 bases at V and 5 bases at J, with 11 bases between. Germline assignment: CDR1 WNHNN and CDR2 SYGVQD (reference sequence). The clonotype originates from a woman in her twenties or thirties with acute or convalescent COVID-19. Sequenced sample: peripheral blood. The chain employs TRBV10-1 and TRBJ1-6; D not certain. CDR3 loop: CASSDPHEDNSPLHF. Written as DNA, the CDR3 is TGCGCCAGCAGTGATCCCCATGAGGATAATTCACCCCTCCACTTT.